This entry lists 28 T cell receptor beta chains sequenced from one sample in a study of T cell responses to AZD1222 COVID-19 vaccine. Profiling relied on immunoSEQ multiplex PCR, and the TCRdb table lists in-frame clones only, not all of them. The sample lists more than 70,000 clones, approximately 88% occurring once. Sample: peripheral blood, taken 28 days after the second AZD1222 dose. These receptors originate from an adult who received the AZD1222 COVID-19 vaccine.

The V gene is TRBV3-1 (or the pseudogene TRBV3-2), the J gene TRBJ1-2; 7 bases map to TRBD1. After removal of 0 bases from V and 8 bases from J, the junction contained 3 bases not matched to a gene. Per germline, CDR1 LGHDT and CDR2 YNNKEL (reference sequence). This CDR3 has 13 amino acids. The CDR3 protein is CASSQDRGSGYTF. In nucleotides, the CDR3 is TGTGCCAGCAGCCAAGACAGGGGGTCAGGCTACACCTTC.

The chain couples TRBV10-2 to TRBJ1-4; 8 positions match TRBD1. The CDR3 is 14 amino acids. The germline CDR1 and CDR2 sequences are WSHSY and SAAADI. V trimming: 6 bases; J trimming: 8 bases; junction bases outside the gene matches: 8. The CDR3 reads CASRRTGTGEKLFF. The CDR3 coding sequence is TGCGCCAGCAGGCGGACAGGGACTGGGGAAAAACTGTTTTTT.

The chain carries TRBV2 and TRBJ1-3; possible D gene TRBD1, 5 bases. Germline CDR1 is SNHLY and CDR2 is FYNNEI. V lost 9 bases and J 2 bases, leaving 8 bases between the germline ends. This CDR3 has 12 amino acids. The CDR3 nucleotides read TGTGCCAGATCGGGGGCTGGAAACACCATATATTTT. Its translation: CARSGAGNTIYF.

The sample holds one count of this clone. J is TRBJ1-5 and V is TRBV27; possibly TRBD1 for D (5 bases). CDR3 length equals 13 residues. The V end lost 5 bases, the J end lost 7 bases, and 12 bases lay between the germline ends. Germline V gene data show CDR1 as MNHEY and CDR2 as SMNVEV (reference sequence). The CDR3 coding sequence is TGTGCCAGCAGTAAGACACGGGGCCAGCCCCAGCATTTT. It specifies CASSKTRGQPQHF.

V gene TRBV19 combines with J gene TRBJ2-7; 7 bases fit TRBD2. The CDR3 sequence is 14 residues long. Losses at the gene ends were 5 bases for V and 0 bases for J; bases not matched to a gene: 4. Germline lookup yields CDR1 LNHDA and CDR2 SQIVND (reference sequence). In DNA form, the CDR3 reads TGTGCCAGTAGTCCTAGCGGAAGCTCCTACGAGCAGTACTTC. It yields the protein CASSPSGSSYEQYF.

The rearrangement joins TRBV6-1 to TRBJ1-1, with D possibly matching TRBD1 (6 bases). CDR1 and CDR2 (germline): MNHNS, SASEGT. Between the trimmed V and J ends, which lost 2 bases and 5 bases, there was a span of 18 bases. The CDR3 extends over 16 amino acids. The CDR3: CASSERVWGAGTEAFF. CDR3 sequence (DNA): TGTGCCAGCAGTGAAAGGGTTTGGGGGGCCGGGACTGAAGCTTTCTTT.

This CDR3 reads CSAEAVGTEAFF. CDR3 sequence (DNA): TGCAGCGCCGAAGCAGTGGGGACTGAAGCTTTCTTT. V is TRBV29-1 and J is TRBJ1-1; D uncertain. There are 12 residues in the CDR3. Trimming took 7 bases from V and 5 from J, leaving 14 bases between them. The germline gives CDR1 SQVTM, CDR2 ANQGSEA.

The chain is built from TRBV2 and TRBJ1-4; unclear D gene. This CDR3 region has 15 residues. Germline values: CDR1 SNHLY, CDR2 FYNNEI. The V gene lost 5 bases and the J gene lost 5 bases, with 15 bases spanning the gap. The CDR3 bases are TGTGCCAGCAGTAATCCCACACGTACGAATGAAAAACTGTTTTTT. This codes for CASSNPTRTNEKLFF.

In its sample, this clone was seen once. V is TRBV14 and J is TRBJ1-1; D is uncertain. The CDR3 is made up of 13 amino acids. The germline V gene encodes CDR1 SGHDN and CDR2 FVKESK. The V end lost 0 bases, the J end lost 1 base, and 3 bases lay between the germline ends. The CDR3 spells CASSQDRNTEAFF. The CDR3 DNA sequence: TGTGCCAGCAGCCAAGACAGGAACACTGAAGCTTTCTTT.

This clone showed up just once. The J gene is TRBJ2-7, the V gene TRBV6-5, with D perhaps matching TRBD1 or TRBD2 (6 bases each). Per the germline V gene, CDR1 is MNHEY and CDR2 is SVGAGI. V shed 6 bases and J shed 3 bases, with 15 bases lying between them. This CDR3 spans 14 amino acids. The CDR3 reads CASRTEEGGYEQYF. In DNA form, the CDR3 reads TGTGCCAGCAGGACAGAAGAGGGGGGCTACGAGCAGTACTTC.

This clone was counted a few times. The chain recombines TRBV6-5 with TRBJ2-7; D possibly uses TRBD1 or TRBD2 (6 bases each). Germline CDR1 is MNHEY and CDR2 is SVGAGI. The V end lost 5 bases, the J end lost 2 bases, and 13 bases lay between the germline ends. The CDR3 sequence is 14 residues long. The CDR3 nucleotides read TGTGCCAGCAGTACCGGGGGACAACCCTACGAGCAGTACTTC. Translated: CASSTGGQPYEQYF.

This CDR3 is CASIERWDRGAPLHF. CDR3 DNA: TGTGCCAGCATCGAAAGATGGGACAGGGGGGCACCCCTCCACTTT. The gene calls are TRBV6-5 and TRBJ1-6; 11 nucleotides match TRBD1. Germline CDR1 and CDR2: MNHEY and SVGAGI. J was trimmed by 11 bases and V by 7 bases; bases with no gene match: 10. This CDR3 has 15 residues.

This chain uses TRBV19 with TRBJ1-6; possible D gene TRBD1, 5 bases. This CDR3 has 17 residues. Per germline, CDR1 LNHDA and CDR2 SQIVND (reference sequence). Trimming took off 4 bases at V and 0 bases at J, with 13 bases between the two ends. The CDR3 nucleotides read TGTGCCAGTAGTACCCCCCGGGGGAGCTCCTATAATTCACCCCTCCACTTT. It translates to CASSTPRGSSYNSPLHF.

J is TRBJ1-1 and V is TRBV19; 7 positions agree with TRBD1. The V segment lost 5 bases and the J segment 5 bases; nucleotides outside the gene matches: 11. Germline V gene sequence: CDR1 LNHDA, CDR2 SQIVND (reference sequence). This CDR3 spans 15 amino acids. CDR3 coding DNA: TGTGCCAGTAGTCCGACAGGGACACAAGGGACTGAAGCTTTCTTT. Translating gives CASSPTGTQGTEAFF. Variable domain in full (rest from reference TRBV19 and TRBJ1-1): DGGITQSPKYLFRKEGQNVTLSCEQNLNHDAMYWYRQDPGQGLRLIYYSQIVNDFQKGDIAEGYSVSREKKESFPLTVTSAQKNPTAFYLCASSPTGTQGTEAFFGQGTRLTVV.

The chain joins TRBV30 to TRBJ1-3; D uncertain. Trimming left V 1 base short and J 0 bases short, with 7 bases between. The germline V gene has CDR1 GTSNPN and CDR2 SVGIG (reference sequence). This CDR3 is built from 14 residues. The CDR3 spells CAWSEGLSGNTIYF. CDR3 DNA: TGTGCCTGGAGTGAAGGGCTCTCTGGAAACACCATATATTTT.

Judged by abundance, this clone is medium-sized. For the CDR3, the DNA is TGTGCCAGCAGCTTAGGGGGATCTGGAAACACCATATATTTT. Protein: CASSLGGSGNTIYF. The chain is built from TRBV7-9 and TRBJ1-3; D uncertain. Germline V gene lookup returns CDR1 SEHNR and CDR2 FQNEAQ (reference sequence). This CDR3 has 14 amino acids. V shed 1 base and J shed 1 base, with 5 bases lying between them.

This chain links TRBV15 with TRBJ2-1; 11 bases line up with TRBD2. V was pared by 3 bases and J by 7 bases, with 8 bases of the junction left unmatched. CDR1 is LNHNV, CDR2 YYDKDF, per germline (reference sequence). The CDR3 sequence is 16 residues long. CDR3 sequence reads: CATSRGGLAGYNEQFF. The CDR3 bases are TGTGCCACCAGCAGGGGAGGACTAGCGGGCTATAATGAGCAGTTCTTC.

This clone was counted between two and nine times. The chain combines TRBV3-1 (or the pseudogene TRBV3-2) with TRBJ2-5; 7 nucleotides line up with TRBD1. The CDR3 loop spans 15 amino acids. Germline CDR1 LGHDT, CDR2 YNNKEL (reference sequence). The V and J ends lost 0 bases and 5 bases, in that order; junction bases with no gene match: 6. DNA for the CDR3: TGTGCCAGCAGCCAAGATCACAGAGGGGGCGAGACCCAGTACTTC. It codes for CASSQDHRGGETQYF.

This chain joins TRBV11-2 and TRBJ2-7, with 7 nucleotides matching TRBD2. The J segment lost 2 bases and the V segment lost 5 bases, leaving 6 bases of the junction unmatched. From germline, CDR1 is SGHAT and CDR2 FQNNGV. This CDR3 comprises 14 residues. The CDR3 loop reads CASSQSGAAYEQYF. CDR3 DNA sequence: TGTGCCAGCAGCCAGAGCGGGGCCGCCTACGAGCAGTACTTC.

The rearrangement joins TRBV11-2 to TRBJ2-6; no clear D. Germline CDR1 and CDR2: SGHAT and FQNNGV. The CDR3 consists of 12 residues. V lost 5 bases and J 2 bases, leaving 1 base between the germline ends. CDR3 region: CASSAGANVLTF. The CDR3 DNA is TGTGCCAGCAGCGCTGGGGCCAACGTCCTGACTTTC.

The V and J genes are TRBV19 and TRBJ1-4; tentatively, D is TRBD1 (5 bases). Trimming stripped 0 bases from V and 6 bases from J, with 11 bases between. Germline V lookup: CDR1 LNHDA, CDR2 SQIVND (reference sequence). The CDR3 runs 15 residues. The CDR3 DNA reads TGTGCCAGTAGTATAGAGGGCAGGGTGGATGAAAAACTGTTTTTT. Protein product: CASSIEGRVDEKLFF.

The chain employs TRBV6-5 and TRBJ1-2, with D possibly TRBD1 on 5 matching bases. V was shortened by 7 bases and J by 4 bases, with 13 bases between the two germline ends. This CDR3 comprises 13 residues. CDR1 and CDR2 (germline): MNHEY, SVGAGI. As DNA, the CDR3 is TGTGCCAGCATCCCGGGACGACGCTATGGCTACACCTTC. Protein product: CASIPGRRYGYTF.

This chain uses TRBV4-1 with TRBJ1-2; no clear D gene. CDR3 size: 14 residues. CDR1 and CDR2 from the germline V gene are MGHRA and YSYEKL. Trimming shortened V by 6 bases and J by 5 bases, and 16 bases separated the two germline ends. The CDR3 bases are TGCGCCAGCAGACCTGCGGAGGGATCTTATGGCTACACCTTC. This encodes CASRPAEGSYGYTF.

Here the CDR3 DNA reads TGTGCCAGCAGCCTAGGGACACCGAACTATGGCTACACCTTC. It translates to CASSLGTPNYGYTF. The chain is built from TRBV5-4 and TRBJ1-2, with D perhaps TRBD1 (6 bases). Germline V gene data show CDR1 as SGHNT and CDR2 as YYREEE (reference sequence). Trimming cost V 4 bases and J 2 bases, with 12 bases left between them. The CDR3 covers 14 residues.

The CDR3 DNA reads TGTGCCAGCAGTCCACGGCCACAGTCCAACTCACCCCTCCACTTT. This encodes CASSPRPQSNSPLHF. This chain links TRBV27 with TRBJ1-6; D unresolved. The CDR3 length is 15 residues. Trimming removed 5 bases from V and 10 bases from J, with 18 bases in between. The V gene's germline CDR1 is MNHEY and CDR2 SMNVEV (reference sequence).

This sequence joins TRBV3-1 (or the pseudogene TRBV3-2) and TRBJ1-2; D unresolved. V lost 4 bases and J lost 4, with 10 bases in between. The germline CDR1 and CDR2 sequences are LGHDT and YNNKEL (reference sequence). This CDR3 is built from 13 residues. CDR3 sequence: CASSLDTTYGYTF. In DNA, the CDR3 is TGTGCCAGCAGCCTCGACACCACCTATGGCTACACCTTC.

J is TRBJ2-2 and V is TRBV3-1 (or the pseudogene TRBV3-2); 7 bases map to TRBD1. The germline CDR1 and CDR2 sequences are LGHDT and YNNKEL (reference sequence). Trimming at V came to 6 bases and at J to 1 base, leaving 5 bases not matched to a gene. The CDR3 has 15 residues. For the CDR3, the DNA is TGTGCCAGCAGTCTACAGGGGCGGAACACCGGGGAGCTGTTTTTT. Residues: CASSLQGRNTGELFF.

This chain connects TRBV7-3 to TRBJ2-5; D gene ambiguous. The CDR3 totals 16 residues. Germline CDR1 and CDR2: SGHTA and FQGTGA. The V gene lost 2 bases and the J gene lost 2 bases, with 15 bases spanning the gap. The CDR3 loop is CASSLAELVGQETQYF. As DNA, the CDR3 is TGTGCCAGCAGCTTAGCGGAGTTAGTAGGTCAAGAGACCCAGTACTTC.